Included here is one TCR beta chain sequence, with context. The antigen this receptor binds is unknown. No base quality information exists; no much larger clone differs at one position. Separate from the roughly 630-subject first cohort, the validation cohort of about 110 subjects was the group to which the donors belonged. Libraries were constructed by the immunoSEQ multiplex PCR assay. From the authors' description of their analysis: To diagnose cytomegalovirus status from the catalog of TCR beta chain sequences, a statistical classification framework was built. Here the immuneACCESS table is served through TCRdb, limited to in-frame sequences with V and J called. Missing clones are a known gap in these copies; in checked studies unresolved V genes cover under half, and the rest lacks a known reason. The V and J calls and clone size were taken over from that table, and D and trimming were inferred from the DNA. The sample table shows about 150,000 clones, and about 82% are seen once. The ten largest clones capture around 2.1% of the sample.

From the cysteine through the phenylalanine, the CDR3 covers 15 amino acids. Only CDR3 DNA remains: 45 bases, in frame from the first base. CDR1 and CDR2 were assigned from the germline V gene as SGHDT and YYEEEE. The trim is 4 bases for V and 1 base for J, with a gap of 14 bases between the germline ends. This sample is part of a study of cytomegalovirus exposure and HLA in healthy donors (dated by TCRdb to the late 2010s). In terms of the full investigation: The 550 to 750 repertoires of the first cohort and the approximately 130 validation repertoires were produced on the same platform, according to a later analysis. The aim of the study was to test whether cataloging public T cell receptors could identify signatures of past pathogen exposure. Along with the roughly 710-subject first cohort, a separate validation cohort of approximately 110 different subjects was used. To predict cytomegalovirus infection status, the study combined high-throughput TCR immunosequencing, statistical association of individual TCRs with disease status, and machine learning.

What the work shows at the level of the full study, not this receptor alone: While some public TCRs were present in many individuals, most TCR sequences turned up only very rarely across donors. In a later analysis, TCRs clustered in the first cohort were found to also tend to co-occur in the roughly 130 validation repertoires, with over 90% of cluster scores above 0. The classifier was reported to diagnose cytomegalovirus status with high specificity and sensitivity in both the original cohort and the validation cohort. In vitro tests confirmed that a few of the cytomegalovirus-associated TCR beta chains recognize cytomegalovirus antigens. A total of 150 or so TCR beta chains were listed by the study as associated with cytomegalovirus. All 120 or so repertoires were used to score co-occurrence in the validation cohort in a later analysis, because that analysis had no HLA typing for the cohort. The authors suggested that the approach could potentially be extended to other disease states and immunological phenotypes.

Sequencing input: PBMCs. Rearrangement joined TRBV5-6 to TRBJ1-1, with TRBD1 tentatively as D gene (6 bases match). The sequence was collected from a human donor in good health. The DNA reads as follows: TGTGCCAGCAGCGGGGGCACGGGTTGGAACACTGAAGCTTTCTTT. It is translated as CASSGGTGWNTEAFF.